Below, one T cell receptor (beta chain) is given with its context. CDR3 length: 15 residues. V was clipped by 1 base and J by 2 bases, with 11 bases between them. The germline gives CDR1 SGHTA, CDR2 FQGNSA. Sequencing was performed with immunoSEQ multiplex PCR; in TCRdb, only in-frame clones are kept and a portion is missing. The table has 50,000 to 65,000 clones, just under 85% seen once. The sample comes from a study of radiotherapy plus CTLA-4 blockade in lung cancer. The source is a human donor with non-small cell lung cancer whose response to radiotherapy plus ipilimumab could not be evaluated. Sequenced material: peripheral blood, taken from a patient treated with radiotherapy plus ipilimumab. This rearrangement joins TRBV7-2 to TRBJ1-1; D not resolved. The CDR3 nucleotides are TGTGCCAGCAGCTTAGACACGGCGGGAAACACTGAAGCTTTCTTT. Its protein is CASSLDTAGNTEAFF.